The clone carrying this T cell receptor (beta chain) was observed a few times. The sample comes from a study of T cell repertoires in cytomegalovirus infection. The CDR3 spans 12 residues. With 6 bases removed from V and 3 bases from J, the gap between germline ends came to 5 bases. Germline V gives CDR1 SGHDN, CDR2 FVKESK. A single record per CDR3 protein comes from TCRdb applying MiXCR to the reads. The data show about 680,000 distinct CDR3 sequences, approximately 25% seen once. V and J are TRBV14 and TRBJ2-2; D ambiguous. What was sequenced was CD8+ T cells from PBMCs. The source is a human donor in good health (CMV status not recorded). Some clones in this sample may be carry-over from other donors' samples. The CDR3 spells CASSRYTGELFF. The CDR3 nucleotides read TGTGCCAGCAGTCGGTACACCGGGGAGCTGTTTTTT.